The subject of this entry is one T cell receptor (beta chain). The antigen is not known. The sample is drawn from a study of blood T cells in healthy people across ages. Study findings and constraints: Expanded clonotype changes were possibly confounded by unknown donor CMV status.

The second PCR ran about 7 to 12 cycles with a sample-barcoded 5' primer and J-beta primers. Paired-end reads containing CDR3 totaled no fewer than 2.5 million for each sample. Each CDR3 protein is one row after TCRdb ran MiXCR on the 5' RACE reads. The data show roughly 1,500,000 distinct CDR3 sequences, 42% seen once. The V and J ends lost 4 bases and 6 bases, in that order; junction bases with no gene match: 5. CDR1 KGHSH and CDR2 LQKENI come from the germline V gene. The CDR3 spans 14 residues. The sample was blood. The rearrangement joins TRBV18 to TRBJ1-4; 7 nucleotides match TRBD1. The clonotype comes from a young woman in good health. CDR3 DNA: TGTGCCAGCTCACGGACAGGCGAGGATGAAAAACTGTTTTTT. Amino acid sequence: CASSRTGEDEKLFF.